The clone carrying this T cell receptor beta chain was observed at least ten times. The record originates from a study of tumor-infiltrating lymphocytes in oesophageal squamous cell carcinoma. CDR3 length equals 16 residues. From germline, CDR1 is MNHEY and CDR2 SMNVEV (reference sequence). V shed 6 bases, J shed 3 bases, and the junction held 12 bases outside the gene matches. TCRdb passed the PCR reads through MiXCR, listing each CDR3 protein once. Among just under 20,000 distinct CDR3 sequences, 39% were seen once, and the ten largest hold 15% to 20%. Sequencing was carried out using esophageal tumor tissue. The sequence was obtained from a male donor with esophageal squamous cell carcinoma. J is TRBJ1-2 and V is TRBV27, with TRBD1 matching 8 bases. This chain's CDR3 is CASSLDRAGGYYGYTF. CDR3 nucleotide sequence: TGTGCCAGCAGCCTGGACAGGGCAGGCGGGTACTATGGCTACACCTTC.